This T cell receptor (beta chain) was captured in a study of blood T cell repertoires in COVID-19. Study-level information: Whether acute or convalescent, the COVID-19 samples came from the United States, Italy and Spain.

Authors' methods: Reference gene primer amplification yielded estimated nucleated cell counts. Method: immunoSEQ multiplex PCR; TCRdb's copy keeps in-frame clones and lacks some. V, J and clone size are those of that table, while D and trimming were read from the DNA. The table includes over 35,000 clones, 87% detected once. Germline CDR1 SGHNT, CDR2 YENEEA. V trimming: 1 base; J trimming: 4 bases; junction bases outside the gene matches: 8. There are 16 residues in the CDR3. V usage is TRBV11-3 and J usage is TRBJ2-5; 8 positions agree with TRBD2. Sequencing used peripheral blood. The clonotype originates from a man aged 35 to 55 with COVID-19, enrolled during active disease. CDR3 nucleotide sequence: TGTGCCAGCAGCTTAGGTGGAGCGGGAGTTGGAGAGACCCAGTACTTC. Its protein product is CASSLGGAGVGETQYF.